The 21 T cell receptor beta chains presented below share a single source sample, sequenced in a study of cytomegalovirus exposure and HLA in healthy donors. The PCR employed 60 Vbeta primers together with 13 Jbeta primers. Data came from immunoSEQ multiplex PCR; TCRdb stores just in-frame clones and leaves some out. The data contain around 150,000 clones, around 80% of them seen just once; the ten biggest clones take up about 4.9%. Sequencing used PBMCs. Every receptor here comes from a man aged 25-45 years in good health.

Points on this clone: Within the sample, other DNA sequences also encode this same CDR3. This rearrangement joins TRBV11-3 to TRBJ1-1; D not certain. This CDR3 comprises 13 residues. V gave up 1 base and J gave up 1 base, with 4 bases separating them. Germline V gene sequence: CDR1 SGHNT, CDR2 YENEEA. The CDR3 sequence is CASSLGRNTEAFF. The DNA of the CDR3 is TGTGCCAGCAGCTTAGGCAGGAACACTGAAGCTTTCTTT. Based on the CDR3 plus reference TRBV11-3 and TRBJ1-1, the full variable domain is EAGVVQSPRYKIIEKKQPVAFWCNPISGHNTLYWYLQNLGQGPELLIRYENEEAVDDSQLPKDRFSAERLKGVDSTLKIQPAELGDSAVYLCASSLGRNTEAFFGQGTRLTVV.

This CDR3 reads CASSQGQYRSGNTIYF. CDR3 sequence (DNA): TGCGCCAGCAGCCAGGGACAGTATCGCTCTGGAAACACCATATATTTT. V gene TRBV4-1 combines with J gene TRBJ1-3; TRBD1 agrees at 7 bases. Germline-derived CDR1 and CDR2 are MGHRA and YSYEKL. The CDR3 is 16 residues long. V shed 3 bases, J shed 0 bases, and the junction held 5 bases outside the gene matches.

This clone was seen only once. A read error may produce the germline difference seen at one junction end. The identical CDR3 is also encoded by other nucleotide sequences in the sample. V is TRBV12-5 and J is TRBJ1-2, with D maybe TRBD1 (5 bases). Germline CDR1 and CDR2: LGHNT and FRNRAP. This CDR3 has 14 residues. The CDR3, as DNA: TGTGCTAGCGGTTTGTCCCCCAGGGAATTTGGCTACACCTTC. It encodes CASGLSPREFGYTF.

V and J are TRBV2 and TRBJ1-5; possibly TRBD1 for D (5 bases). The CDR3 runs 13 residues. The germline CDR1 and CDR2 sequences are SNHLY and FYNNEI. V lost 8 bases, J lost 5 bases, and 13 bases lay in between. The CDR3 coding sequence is TGTGCCAGCCGAACGGGGGAGGATCAGCCCCAGCATTTT. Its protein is CASRTGEDQPQHF.

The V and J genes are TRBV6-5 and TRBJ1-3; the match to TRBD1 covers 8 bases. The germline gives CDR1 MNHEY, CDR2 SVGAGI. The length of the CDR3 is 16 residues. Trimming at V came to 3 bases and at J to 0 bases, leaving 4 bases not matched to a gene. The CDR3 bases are TGTGCCAGCAGTTATGACAGGGGACTCTCTGGAAACACCATATATTTT. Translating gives CASSYDRGLSGNTIYF.

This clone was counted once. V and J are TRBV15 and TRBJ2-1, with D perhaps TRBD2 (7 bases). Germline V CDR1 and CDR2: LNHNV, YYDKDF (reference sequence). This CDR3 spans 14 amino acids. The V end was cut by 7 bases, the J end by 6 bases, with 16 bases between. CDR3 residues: CATNRAGEGNEQFF. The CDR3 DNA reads TGTGCCACCAACAGGGCGGGAGAGGGCAATGAGCAGTTCTTC.

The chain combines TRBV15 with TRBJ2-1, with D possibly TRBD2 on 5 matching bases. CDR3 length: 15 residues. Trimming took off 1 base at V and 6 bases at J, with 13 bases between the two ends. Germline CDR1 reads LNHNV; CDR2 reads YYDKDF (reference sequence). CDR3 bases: TGTGCCACCAGCAGAGTGGGGAGCCCATTCAATGAGCAGTTCTTC. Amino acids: CATSRVGSPFNEQFF.

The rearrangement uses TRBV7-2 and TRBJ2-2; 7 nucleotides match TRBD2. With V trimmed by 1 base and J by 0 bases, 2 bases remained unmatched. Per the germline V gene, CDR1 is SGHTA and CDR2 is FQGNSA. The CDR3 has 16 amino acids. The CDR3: CASSLVAGANTGELFF. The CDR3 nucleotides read TGTGCCAGCAGCTTAGTGGCGGGAGCGAACACCGGGGAGCTGTTTTTT.

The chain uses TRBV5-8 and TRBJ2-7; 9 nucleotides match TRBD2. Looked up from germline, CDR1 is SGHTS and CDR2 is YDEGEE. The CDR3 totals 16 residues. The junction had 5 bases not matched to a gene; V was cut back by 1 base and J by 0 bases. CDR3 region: CASSLYAGGSSYEQYF. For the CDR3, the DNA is TGTGCCAGCAGCTTGTACGCGGGGGGGAGCTCCTACGAGCAGTACTTC.

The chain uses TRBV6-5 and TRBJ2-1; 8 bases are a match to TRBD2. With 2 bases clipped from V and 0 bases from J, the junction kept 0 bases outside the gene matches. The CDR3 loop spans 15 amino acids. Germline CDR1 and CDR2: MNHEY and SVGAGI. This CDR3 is CASSYAGGSYNEQFF. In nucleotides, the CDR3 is TGTGCCAGCAGTTACGCGGGAGGCTCCTACAATGAGCAGTTCTTC.

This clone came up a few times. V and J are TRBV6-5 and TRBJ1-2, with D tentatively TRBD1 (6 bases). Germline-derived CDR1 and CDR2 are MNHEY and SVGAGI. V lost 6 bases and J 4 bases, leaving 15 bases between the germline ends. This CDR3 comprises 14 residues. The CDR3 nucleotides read TGTGCCAGCAGGGCACAGGGCTCGAGCTATGGCTACACCTTC. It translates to CASRAQGSSYGYTF.

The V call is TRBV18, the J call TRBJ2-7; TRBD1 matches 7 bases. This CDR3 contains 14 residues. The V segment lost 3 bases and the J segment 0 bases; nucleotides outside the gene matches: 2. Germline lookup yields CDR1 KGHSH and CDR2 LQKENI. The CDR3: CASSPGDSSYEQYF. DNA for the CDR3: TGTGCCAGCTCACCGGGGGACAGCTCCTACGAGCAGTACTTC.

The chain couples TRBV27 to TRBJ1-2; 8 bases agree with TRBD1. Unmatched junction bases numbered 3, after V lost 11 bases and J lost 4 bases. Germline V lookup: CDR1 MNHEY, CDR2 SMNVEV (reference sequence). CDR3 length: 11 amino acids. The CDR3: CAAGGRYGYTF. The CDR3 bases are TGTGCCGCAGGGGGCCGCTATGGCTACACCTTC.

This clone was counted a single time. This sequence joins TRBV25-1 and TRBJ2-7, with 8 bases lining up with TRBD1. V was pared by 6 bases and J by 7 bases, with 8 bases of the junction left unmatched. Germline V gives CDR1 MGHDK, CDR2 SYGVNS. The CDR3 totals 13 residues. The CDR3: CASRETGAKEQYF. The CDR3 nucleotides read TGTGCCAGCAGGGAGACAGGGGCCAAGGAGCAGTACTTC.

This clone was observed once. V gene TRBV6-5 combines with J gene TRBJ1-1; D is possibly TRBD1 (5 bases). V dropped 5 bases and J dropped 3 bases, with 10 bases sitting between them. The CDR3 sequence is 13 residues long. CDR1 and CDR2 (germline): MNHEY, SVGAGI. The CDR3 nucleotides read TGTGCCAGCAGTAGGCGGGGGGACACTGAAGCTTTCTTT. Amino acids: CASSRRGDTEAFF.

In DNA form, the CDR3 reads TGCGCCAGCAGTTGGGAAGGGGTGGGAGAGACCCAGTACTTC. This sequence encodes CASSWEGVGETQYF. The chain couples TRBV10-2 to TRBJ2-5; perhaps TRBD1 as D (5 bases). The CDR3 loop spans 14 amino acids. Germline CDR1 WSHSY, CDR2 SAAADI. The V gene lost 5 bases and the J gene lost 4 bases, with 14 bases spanning the gap.

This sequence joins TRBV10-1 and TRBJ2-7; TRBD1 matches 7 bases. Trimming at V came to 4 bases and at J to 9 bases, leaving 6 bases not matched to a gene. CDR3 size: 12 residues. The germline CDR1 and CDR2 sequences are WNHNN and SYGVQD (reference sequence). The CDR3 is CASSATGSGQYF. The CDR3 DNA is TGCGCCAGCAGTGCGACAGGGTCTGGGCAGTACTTC.

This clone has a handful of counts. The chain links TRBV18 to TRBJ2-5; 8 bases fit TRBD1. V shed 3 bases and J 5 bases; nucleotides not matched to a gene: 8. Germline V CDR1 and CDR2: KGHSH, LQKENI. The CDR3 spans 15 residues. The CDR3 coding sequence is TGTGCCAGCTCACCCCGGACAGGGCCTGGGGAGACCCAGTACTTC. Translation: CASSPRTGPGETQYF.

The CDR3 spells CASSQGEGSNNEQFF. CDR3 DNA: TGTGCCAGCAGCCAAGGGGAAGGGTCGAACAATGAGCAGTTCTTC. The chain employs TRBV28 and TRBJ2-1; TRBD1 is a possible D gene (5 bases). The CDR3 extends over 15 amino acids. CDR1 and CDR2 (germline): MDHEN, SYDVKM. V gave up 6 bases and J gave up 5 bases, with 17 bases separating them.

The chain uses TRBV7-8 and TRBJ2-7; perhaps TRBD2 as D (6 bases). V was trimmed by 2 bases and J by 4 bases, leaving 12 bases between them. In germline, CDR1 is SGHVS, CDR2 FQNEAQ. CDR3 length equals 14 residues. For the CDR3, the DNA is TGTGCCAGCAGCTTAAGGAGGGAACCATACGAGCAGTACTTC. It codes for CASSLRREPYEQYF.

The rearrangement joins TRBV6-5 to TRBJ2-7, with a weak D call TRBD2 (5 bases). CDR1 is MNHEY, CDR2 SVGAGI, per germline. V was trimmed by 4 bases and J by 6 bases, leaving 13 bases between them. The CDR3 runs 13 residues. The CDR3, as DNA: TGTGCCAGCAGTTCTGGTCTAGCTGGCGAGCAGTACTTC. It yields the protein CASSSGLAGEQYF.